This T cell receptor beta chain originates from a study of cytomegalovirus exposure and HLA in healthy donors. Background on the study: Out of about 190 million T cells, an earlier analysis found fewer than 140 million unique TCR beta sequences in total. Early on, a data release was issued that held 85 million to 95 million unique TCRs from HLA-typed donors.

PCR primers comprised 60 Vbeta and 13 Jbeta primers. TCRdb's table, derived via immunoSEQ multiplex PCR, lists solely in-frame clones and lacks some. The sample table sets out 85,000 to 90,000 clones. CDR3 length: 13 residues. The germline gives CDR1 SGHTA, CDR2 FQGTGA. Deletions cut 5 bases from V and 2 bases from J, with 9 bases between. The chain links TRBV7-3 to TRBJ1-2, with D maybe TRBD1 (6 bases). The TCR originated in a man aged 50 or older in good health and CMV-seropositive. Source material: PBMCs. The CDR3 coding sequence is TGTGCCAGCAGCCCGGACAGAAACTATGGCTACACCTTC. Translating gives CASSPDRNYGYTF.